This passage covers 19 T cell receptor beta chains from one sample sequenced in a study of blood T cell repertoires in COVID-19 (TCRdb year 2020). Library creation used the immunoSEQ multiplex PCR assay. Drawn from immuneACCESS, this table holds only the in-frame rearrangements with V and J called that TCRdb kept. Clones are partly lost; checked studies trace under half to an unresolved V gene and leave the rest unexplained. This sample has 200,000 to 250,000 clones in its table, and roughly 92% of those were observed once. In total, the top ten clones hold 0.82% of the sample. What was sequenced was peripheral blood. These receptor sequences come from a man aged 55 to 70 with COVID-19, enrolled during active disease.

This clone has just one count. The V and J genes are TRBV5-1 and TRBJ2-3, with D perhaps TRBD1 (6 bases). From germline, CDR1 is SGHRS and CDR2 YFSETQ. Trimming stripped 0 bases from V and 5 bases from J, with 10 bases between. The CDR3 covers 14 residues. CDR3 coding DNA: TGCGCCAGCAGCTTGGTGGGGGCGGGAGATACGCAGTATTTT. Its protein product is CASSLVGAGDTQYF. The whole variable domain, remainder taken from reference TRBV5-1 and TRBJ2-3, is KAGVTQTPRYLIKTRGQQVTLSCSPISGHRSVSWYQQTPGQGLQFLFEYFSETQRNKGNFPGRFSGRQFSNSRSEMNVSTLELGDSALYLCASSLVGAGDTQYFGPGTRLTVL.

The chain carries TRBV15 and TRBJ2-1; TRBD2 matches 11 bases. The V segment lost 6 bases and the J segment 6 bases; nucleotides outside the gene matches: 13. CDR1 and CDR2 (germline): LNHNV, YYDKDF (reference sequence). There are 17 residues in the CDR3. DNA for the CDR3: TGTGCCACCAGTCCACTGACTAGCGGGAATCAGGGCAATGAGCAGTTCTTC. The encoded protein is CATSPLTSGNQGNEQFF.

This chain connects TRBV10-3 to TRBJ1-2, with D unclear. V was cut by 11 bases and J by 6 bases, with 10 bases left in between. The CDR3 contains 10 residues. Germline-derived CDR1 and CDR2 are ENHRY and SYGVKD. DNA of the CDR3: TGTGCCTCTTCGGGTCATGGCTACACCTTC. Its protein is CASSGHGYTF.

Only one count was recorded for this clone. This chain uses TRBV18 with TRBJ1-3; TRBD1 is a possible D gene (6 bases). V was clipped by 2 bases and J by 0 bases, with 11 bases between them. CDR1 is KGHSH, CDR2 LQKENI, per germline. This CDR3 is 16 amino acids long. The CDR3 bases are TGTGCCAGCTCACCAGCCCGGGACACCTCTGGAAACACCATATATTTT. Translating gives CASSPARDTSGNTIYF.

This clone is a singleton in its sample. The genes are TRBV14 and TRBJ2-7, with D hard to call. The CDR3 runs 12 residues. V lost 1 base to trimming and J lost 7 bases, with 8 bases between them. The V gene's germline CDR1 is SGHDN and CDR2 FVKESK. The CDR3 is CASSQVPVEQYF. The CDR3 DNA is TGTGCCAGCAGCCAAGTCCCAGTGGAGCAGTACTTC.

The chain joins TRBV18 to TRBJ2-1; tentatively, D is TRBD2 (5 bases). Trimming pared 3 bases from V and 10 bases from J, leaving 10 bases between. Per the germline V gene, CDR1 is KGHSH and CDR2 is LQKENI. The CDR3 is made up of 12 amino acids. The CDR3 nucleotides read TGTGCCAGCTCACCCGGGGTTAGAGAGCAGTTCTTC. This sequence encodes CASSPGVREQFF.

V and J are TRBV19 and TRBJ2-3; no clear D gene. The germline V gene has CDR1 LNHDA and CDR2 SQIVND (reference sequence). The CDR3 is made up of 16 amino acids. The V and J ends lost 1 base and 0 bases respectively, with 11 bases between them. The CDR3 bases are TGTGCCAGTAGTATAGGGGCCCTACCCAGCACAGATACGCAGTATTTT. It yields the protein CASSIGALPSTDTQYF.

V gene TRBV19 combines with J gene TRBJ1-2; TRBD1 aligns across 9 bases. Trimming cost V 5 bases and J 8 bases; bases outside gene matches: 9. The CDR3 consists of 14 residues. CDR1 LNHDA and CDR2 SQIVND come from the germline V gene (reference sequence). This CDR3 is CASSPRTGVGGYTF. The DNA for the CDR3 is TGTGCCAGTAGTCCCCGGACAGGGGTGGGCGGCTACACCTTC. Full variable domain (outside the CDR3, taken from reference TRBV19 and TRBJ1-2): DGGITQSPKYLFRKEGQNVTLSCEQNLNHDAMYWYRQDPGQGLRLIYYSQIVNDFQKGDIAEGYSVSREKKESFPLTVTSAQKNPTAFYLCASSPRTGVGGYTFGSGTRLTVV.

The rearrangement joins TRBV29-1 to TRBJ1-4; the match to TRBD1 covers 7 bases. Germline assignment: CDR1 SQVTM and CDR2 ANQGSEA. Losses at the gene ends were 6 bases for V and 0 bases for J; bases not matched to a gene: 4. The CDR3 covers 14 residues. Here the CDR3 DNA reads TGCAGCGTCGTTGACAGGGCAACTAATGAAAAACTGTTTTTT. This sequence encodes CSVVDRATNEKLFF.

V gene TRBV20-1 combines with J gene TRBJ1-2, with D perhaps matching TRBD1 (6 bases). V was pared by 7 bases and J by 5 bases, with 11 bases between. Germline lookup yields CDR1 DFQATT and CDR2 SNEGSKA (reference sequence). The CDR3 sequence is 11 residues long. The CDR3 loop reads CSVKQGYGYTF. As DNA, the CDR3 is TGCAGTGTCAAACAGGGTTATGGCTACACCTTC.

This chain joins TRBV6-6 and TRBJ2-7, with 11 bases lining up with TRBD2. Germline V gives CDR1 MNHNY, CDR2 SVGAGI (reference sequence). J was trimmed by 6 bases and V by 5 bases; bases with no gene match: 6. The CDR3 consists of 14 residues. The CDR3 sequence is CASSNLAGGAEQYF. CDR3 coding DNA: TGTGCCAGCAGTAACCTAGCGGGAGGCGCCGAGCAGTACTTC.

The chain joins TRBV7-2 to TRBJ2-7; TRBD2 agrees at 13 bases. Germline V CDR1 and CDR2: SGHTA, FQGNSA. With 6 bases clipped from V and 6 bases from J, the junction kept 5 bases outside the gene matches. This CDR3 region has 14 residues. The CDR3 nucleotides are TGTGCCAGCAGTTTACTAGCGGGGGGGCTCGAGCAGTACTTC. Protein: CASSLLAGGLEQYF.

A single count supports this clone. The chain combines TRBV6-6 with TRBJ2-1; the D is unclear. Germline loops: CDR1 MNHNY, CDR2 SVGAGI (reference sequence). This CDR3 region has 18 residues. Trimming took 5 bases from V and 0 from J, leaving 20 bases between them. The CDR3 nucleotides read TGTGCCAGCAGTCCCACAGACGCGCAGGCGAGCTCCTACAATGAGCAGTTCTTC. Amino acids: CASSPTDAQASSYNEQFF.

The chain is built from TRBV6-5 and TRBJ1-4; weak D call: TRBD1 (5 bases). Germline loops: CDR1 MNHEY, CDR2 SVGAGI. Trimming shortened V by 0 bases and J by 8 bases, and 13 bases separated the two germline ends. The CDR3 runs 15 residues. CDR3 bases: TGTGCCAGCAGTTACTCGGGAGGGGAGGGGGAAAAACTGTTTTTT. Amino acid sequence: CASSYSGGEGEKLFF.

In DNA form, the CDR3 reads TGTGCCTGGAGTCGGCAGGGGGCAATCTCTGGAAACACCATATATTTT. Amino acids: CAWSRQGAISGNTIYF. The V call is TRBV30, the J call TRBJ1-3; 8 bases align to TRBD1. V lost 2 bases to trimming and J lost 0 bases; unmatched junction nucleotides: 6. The CDR3 has 16 residues. Looked up from germline, CDR1 is GTSNPN and CDR2 is SVGIG (reference sequence).

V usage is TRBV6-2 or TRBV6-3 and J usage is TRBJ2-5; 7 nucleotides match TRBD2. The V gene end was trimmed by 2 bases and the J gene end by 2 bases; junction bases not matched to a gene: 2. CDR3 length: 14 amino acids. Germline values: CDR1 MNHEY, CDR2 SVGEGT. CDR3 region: CASSYSGAQETQYF. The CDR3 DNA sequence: TGTGCCAGCAGTTACAGCGGGGCTCAAGAGACCCAGTACTTC.

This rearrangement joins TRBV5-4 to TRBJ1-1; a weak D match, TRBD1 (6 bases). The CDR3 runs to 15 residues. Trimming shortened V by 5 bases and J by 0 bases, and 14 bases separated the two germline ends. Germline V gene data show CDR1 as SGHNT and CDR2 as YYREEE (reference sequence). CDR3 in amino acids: CASRPRDTLNTEAFF. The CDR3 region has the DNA TGTGCCAGCAGACCCAGGGACACTTTGAACACTGAAGCTTTCTTT.

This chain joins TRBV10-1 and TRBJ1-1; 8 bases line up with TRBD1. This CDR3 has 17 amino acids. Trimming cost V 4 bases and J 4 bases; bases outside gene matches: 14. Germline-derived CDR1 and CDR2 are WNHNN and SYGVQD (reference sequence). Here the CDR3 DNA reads TGCGCCAGCAGTGCCGGGACAGGCCCCCAGGCGGTCACTGAAGCTTTCTTT. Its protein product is CASSAGTGPQAVTEAFF.

The CDR3: CASSSNSGNYGYTF. In DNA form, the CDR3 reads TGTGCCAGCAGTTCGAATTCGGGGAACTATGGCTACACCTTC. This chain uses TRBV28 with TRBJ1-2; D not resolved. The germline gives CDR1 MDHEN, CDR2 SYDVKM. Trimming stripped 4 bases from V and 2 bases from J, with 11 bases between. The CDR3 extends over 14 amino acids.